This T cell receptor (beta chain) was obtained from a study of early stage breast cancer tumors. Study overall: Most of the 16 invasive tumors were ER+, PR+ and HER2-.

Each sample had two DNA replicates, about 0.52 ug blood or about 1.5 ug tissue. Measured with immunoSEQ multiplex PCR; TCRdb has only the in-frame clones, and not every one. The sample lists 50,000 to 65,000 clones; around 90% were seen once. CDR3 size: 14 residues. Germline-derived CDR1 and CDR2 are MNHNS and SASEGT. V lost 6 bases to trimming and J lost 5 bases; unmatched junction nucleotides: 4. Sequencing used blood. This chain uses TRBV6-1 with TRBJ2-3, with 11 nucleotides matching TRBD2. This sequence was found in a person aged 65-85 years with breast cancer. The CDR3 sequence is CASRLAGAGDTQYF. The CDR3 nucleotides read TGTGCCAGCAGACTAGCGGGAGCGGGAGATACGCAGTATTTT.